This TCR beta chain stems from a study of T cells after posttransplantation cyclophosphamide. The V gene lost 4 bases and the J gene lost 7 bases, with 11 bases spanning the gap. This CDR3 spans 14 amino acids. Germline values: CDR1 SGHAT, CDR2 FQNNGV. The protocol was immunoSEQ multiplex PCR, while the TCRdb copy is restricted to in-frame clones and leaves out a portion. The repertoire has about 28,000 clones, just over 85% of them found once; the top ten carry roughly 3%. This sequence was found in a man aged 50-59 years. Input material: PBMCs. The chain combines TRBV11-2 with TRBJ1-6; D ambiguous. CDR3 in DNA: TGTGCCAGCAGCTATATTGGAGGGAATTCACCCCTCCACTTT. Translated: CASSYIGGNSPLHF.